This T cell receptor (beta chain) was recovered during a study of cytomegalovirus exposure and HLA in healthy donors. Healthy people donating bone marrow made up the donors. Use of 60 Vbeta and 13 Jbeta primers characterized the PCR. The assay was immunoSEQ multiplex PCR, and TCRdb's table has in-frame clones only and misses some. This sample yields under 200,000 clones, of which 75% to 90% are seen a single time; less than 2.5% belongs to the top ten. The CDR3 consists of 15 residues. Germline V gene lookup returns CDR1 SGHRS and CDR2 YFSETQ. With 1 base clipped from V and 5 bases from J, the junction kept 6 bases outside the gene matches.

This chain joins TRBV5-1 and TRBJ1-1; TRBD1 agrees at 9 bases. The sequence derives from a male donor in good health and CMV-seronegative. Specimen: PBMCs. CDR3 DNA: TGCGCCAGCAGCTTGTTGGGGGACAGGGCGACTGAAGCTTTCTTT. It is translated as CASSLLGDRATEAFF.